Below are 13 T cell receptor beta chains sequenced from a single sample in a study of shared clonotypes between healthy human individuals. TCRdb's copy holds only in-frame clones and misses some; the assay was immunoSEQ multiplex PCR. The repertoire holds fewer than 400,000 clones, approximately 74% seen once, with over 9% in the top ten. Material for sequencing was memory CD4+ T cells sorted from blood. Documented subset: CD45RA-negative fraction. The receptors come from a man younger than 45 in good health.

The V and J genes are TRBV6-5 and TRBJ2-3, with D tentatively TRBD1 or TRBD2 (5 bases each). The length of the CDR3 is 15 residues. V was clipped by 11 bases and J by 1 base, with 19 bases between them. Germline V gene sequence: CDR1 MNHEY, CDR2 SVGAGI. In DNA, the CDR3 is TGTGCCCGTGGGGGTCGGTGGGTCGGCACAGATACGCAGTATTTT. This codes for CARGGRWVGTDTQYF.

The chain recombines TRBV10-3 with TRBJ2-1, with 8 bases that match TRBD2. The germline gives CDR1 ENHRY, CDR2 SYGVKD. There are 14 residues in the CDR3. Germline trimming cut 3 bases from V and 4 bases from J; bases unmatched to any gene: 2. CDR3 in amino acids: CAISDQRGYNEQFF. CDR3 nucleotide sequence: TGTGCCATCAGTGACCAGCGGGGGTACAATGAGCAGTTCTTC.

The V call is TRBV28, the J call TRBJ1-1, with D unresolved. This CDR3 is built from 13 residues. V was pared by 2 bases and J by 11 bases, with 15 bases between. The V gene's germline CDR1 is MDHEN and CDR2 SYDVKM. The CDR3 sequence is CASSLPLPQSAFF. CDR3 bases: TGTGCCAGCAGTTTACCCCTCCCACAGTCCGCTTTCTTT.

The rearrangement uses TRBV29-1 and TRBJ2-3; either TRBD1 or TRBD2 may supply D (5 bases each). Trimming removed 6 bases at V and 8 bases at J, with 15 bases between. This CDR3 comprises 12 residues. Germline V lookup: CDR1 SQVTM, CDR2 ANQGSEA. The CDR3, as DNA: TGCAGCGTGGGAGCACAGGAAAGTACGCAGTATTTT. Translating gives CSVGAQESTQYF.

The CDR3 nucleotides are TGTGCCAGCAGTTCTGGCGGGAGGGCCGGGGAGCAGTACTTC. Translated, it gives CASSSGGRAGEQYF. The V call is TRBV27, the J call TRBJ2-7; 9 positions agree with TRBD2. Germline lookup yields CDR1 MNHEY and CDR2 SMNVEV (reference sequence). Trimming took 4 bases from V and 7 from J; bases not matched to a gene: 8. The CDR3 loop spans 14 amino acids.

In its sample, this clone was seen many times. V and J are TRBV5-1 and TRBJ1-1; D not resolved. CDR3 length: 13 residues. Trimming removed 5 bases at V and 3 bases at J, with 11 bases between. Germline V lookup: CDR1 SGHRS, CDR2 YFSETQ. This CDR3 reads CASSQREYTEAFF. The CDR3, as DNA: TGCGCCAGCAGTCAAAGGGAATACACTGAAGCTTTCTTT.

CDR3 loop: CASRAERLNTGELFF. The CDR3 DNA is TGTGCCAGCAGAGCTGAACGGCTGAACACCGGGGAGCTGTTTTTT. The gene calls are TRBV6-5 and TRBJ2-2, with unresolved D. CDR1 is MNHEY and CDR2 is SVGAGI in the germline V gene. The V and J ends lost 6 bases and 1 base respectively, with 12 bases between them. The CDR3 is 15 amino acids.

In this sample, this clone turned up a few times. The CDR3 region is CASSLAGGSDTQYF. The CDR3 nucleotides are TGTGCCAGCAGCTTAGCGGGAGGATCAGATACGCAGTATTTT. This chain uses TRBV5-5 with TRBJ2-3, with 9 positions matching TRBD2. This CDR3 contains 14 residues. CDR1 and CDR2 from the germline V gene are SGHKS and YYEKEE (reference sequence). The junction had 2 bases not matched to a gene; V was cut back by 2 bases and J by 4 bases.

The J gene is TRBJ1-4, the V gene TRBV6-6; D ambiguous. V was trimmed by 11 bases and J by 4 bases, leaving 14 bases between them. Looked up from germline, CDR1 is MNHNY and CDR2 is SVGAGI (reference sequence). This CDR3 region has 13 residues. The CDR3 region is CAVPGSHNEKLFF. The CDR3 DNA reads as TGTGCCGTCCCCGGGAGCCATAATGAAAAACTGTTTTTT.

The chain recombines TRBV15 with TRBJ2-7; maybe TRBD1 (5 bases). Germline CDR1 is LNHNV and CDR2 is YYDKDF (reference sequence). Trimming removed 0 bases from V and 0 bases from J, with 9 bases in between. The length of the CDR3 is 15 residues. The CDR3 sequence: CATSRDRQSSYEQYF. CDR3 nucleotides: TGTGCCACCAGCAGAGACCGACAGAGCTCCTACGAGCAGTACTTC.

The chain recombines TRBV7-9 with TRBJ2-7; tentative D call: TRBD2 (6 bases). V was cut by 5 bases and J by 7 bases, with 12 bases left in between. CDR3 size: 12 residues. Germline V gene lookup returns CDR1 SEHNR and CDR2 FQNEAQ (reference sequence). This CDR3 reads CASSAQGGEQYF. In DNA, the CDR3 is TGTGCCAGCAGCGCGCAGGGAGGTGAGCAGTACTTC.

This rearrangement joins TRBV28 to TRBJ2-7; 11 nucleotides agree with TRBD2. V lost 6 bases and J lost 0; bases outside the gene matches: 1. CDR3 length: 14 amino acids. Germline CDR1 and CDR2: MDHEN and SYDVKM. CDR3 coding DNA: TGTGCCAGCAGAGGACTAGCGGGCTCCTACGAGCAGTACTTC. It encodes CASRGLAGSYEQYF.

The rearrangement uses TRBV7-9 and TRBJ1-4, with D tentatively TRBD1 (6 bases). The CDR3 covers 14 residues. Germline loops: CDR1 SEHNR, CDR2 FQNEAQ (reference sequence). V was shortened by 3 bases and J by 10 bases, with 15 bases between the two germline ends. CDR3 region: CASSFSGVSVKLFF. The CDR3 DNA reads TGTGCCAGCAGCTTTTCAGGGGTTTCCGTAAAACTGTTTTTT.